This TCR beta chain is drawn from a study of blood T cells in healthy people across ages. With respect to this clonotype: What it binds is not known.

The use of a sample-barcoded 5' primer and a J-beta primer mix characterized a second PCR of about 7 to 12 cycles. TCRdb re-derived calls from the 5' RACE reads in MiXCR, one entry per CDR3 protein. The sample shows over a million distinct CDR3 sequences, under 30% of them seen only once. Study-level points and caveats: Diversity figures derived from one million T cells were judged to underestimate the true value.

Looked up from germline, CDR1 is SGHRS and CDR2 is YFSETQ. CDR3 length: 15 amino acids. Trimming removed 0 bases at V and 4 bases at J, with 11 bases between. The same specimen was also included in a second study, on T cells of mothers and their children. This second report adds: Material was donated by three healthy Caucasian mothers and their six children. Once extracted, all RNA went into cDNA synthesis at approximately 1.5 ug per 15 ul. Detection of persistent microchimeric T cell clones did not occur.

The source of this sequence is a girl aged 2-9 years in good health. The sequenced sample consisted of blood. V is TRBV5-1 and J is TRBJ1-5; perhaps TRBD1 as D (6 bases). In DNA, the CDR3 is TGCGCCAGCAGCTTGGTATCTGGACAGAATCAGCCCCAGCATTTT. This gives the protein CASSLVSGQNQPQHF.